The rows below give T cell receptor beta chains drawn from one sample of a study of T-cell reconstitution after alpha-beta-depleted transplantation in children. TCRdb ran MiXCR on the PCR reads and lists one entry per CDR3 protein. This sample has about 110,000 distinct CDR3 sequences, with approximately 6.9% found just once. Here the sequenced sample was PBMCs, mostly from graft donor cells, taken 360 days after TCRalphabeta/CD19-depleted stem cell transplant. The receptors derive from a male patient aged 2 to 10 who had a stem cell transplant for acute lymphoblastic leukemia, so the T cells may come from the graft donor. CDR3s leave out the opening cysteine and the closing phenylalanine or tryptophan. The order of the fields is V gene, J gene, CDR3 protein.

>TRBV7-9|TRBJ2-3
ASSLSEIWYQGATDTQY
>TRBV6-2/TRBV6-3|TRBJ2-7
ASSYPGQPYEQY
>TRBV2|TRBJ2-7
ASSEGTGAEQY
>TRBV9|TRBJ1-5
ASSGGHAQPQH
>TRBV20-1|TRBJ2-1
SARDRDTYNEQF
>TRBV7-9|TRBJ2-7
ASSLVGRGHLGEQY
>TRBV9|TRBJ2-7
ASSVSRDRPSYEQY
>TRBV7-2|TRBJ2-3
ASSLVAGGDTDTQY
>TRBV4-2|TRBJ2-1
ASSQAILAGGGDFYNEQF
>TRBV6-2/TRBV6-3|TRBJ2-7
ASSYSRYEQY
>TRBV27|TRBJ2-7
ASSGRRYEQY
>TRBV6-1|TRBJ2-3
ASSVGGRGTDTQY
>TRBV7-2|TRBJ2-3
ASSLSVMAGFNTDTQY
>TRBV29-1|TRBJ2-7
SACVRQGVWEQY
>TRBV27|TRBJ2-2
ATLELNTGELF
>TRBV7-9|TRBJ2-2
ASSPDGTGELF
>TRBV5-1|TRBJ1-1
ASSLVAALNTEAF
>TRBV11-2|TRBJ2-1
ASSLDRGLRNNEQF
>TRBV4-1|TRBJ1-2
ASSQDRRNYGYT
>TRBV7-9|TRBJ2-2
ASSPGTGGSTGELF
>TRBV27|TRBJ2-5
ASSLGQEVKTQY
>TRBV7-2|TRBJ2-2
ASSLFGKGPLAGGPTGELF
>TRBV7-9|TRBJ2-1
ASRPVPYNEQF
>TRBV6-1|TRBJ2-7
ASSIQGLGGQY
>TRBV9|TRBJ2-1
ASSTTSGVYNEQF
>TRBV10-3|TRBJ2-5
AISEAGEETQY
>TRBV5-1|TRBJ1-6
ASSLGLGSPLH
>TRBV7-2|TRBJ1-1
ASSLSGGGHTEAF
>TRBV7-9|TRBJ2-2
ASSLTHRGQDGELF
>TRBV28|TRBJ2-7
ASNGGEQY
>TRBV2|TRBJ2-3
ASSPGLASSTDTQY
>TRBV6-1|TRBJ2-7
ASRPLGGHEQY
>TRBV24-1|TRBJ2-3
ATSAPPSGSTDTQY
>TRBV10-3|TRBJ2-3
AIRGLAGEQDTQY
>TRBV25-1|TRBJ2-5
ASSEGLNRETQY
>TRBV29-1|TRBJ2-7
SVEDRGTPSSYEQY
>TRBV24-1|TRBJ2-1
ATEKEGGSSYNEQF
>TRBV6-5|TRBJ1-6
ASSYTPRGRVKSPLH
>TRBV7-9|TRBJ2-3
ASSLTDREIYTQY
>TRBV9|TRBJ1-5
ASSLGTGGGQPQH
>TRBV7-2|TRBJ2-4
ASSLGVFQY
>TRBV29-1|TRBJ2-4
SVEEPGGGSRIQY
>TRBV5-1|TRBJ1-1
ASSFASQIPGQGASEAF
>TRBV20-1|TRBJ2-4
SALDRGAWAKNIQY
>TRBV9|TRBJ2-1
ASSLAVGLARDEQF